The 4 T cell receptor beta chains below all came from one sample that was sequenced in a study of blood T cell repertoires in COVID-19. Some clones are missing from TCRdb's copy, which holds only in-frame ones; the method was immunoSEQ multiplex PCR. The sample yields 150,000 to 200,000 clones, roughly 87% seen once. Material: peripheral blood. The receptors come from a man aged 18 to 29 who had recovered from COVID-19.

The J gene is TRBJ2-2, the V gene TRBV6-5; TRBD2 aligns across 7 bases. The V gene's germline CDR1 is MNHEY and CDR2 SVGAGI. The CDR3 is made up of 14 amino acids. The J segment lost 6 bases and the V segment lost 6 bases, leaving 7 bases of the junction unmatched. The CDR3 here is CASSRSGVAGELFF. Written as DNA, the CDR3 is TGTGCCAGCAGCCGAAGCGGGGTCGCCGGGGAGCTGTTTTTT.

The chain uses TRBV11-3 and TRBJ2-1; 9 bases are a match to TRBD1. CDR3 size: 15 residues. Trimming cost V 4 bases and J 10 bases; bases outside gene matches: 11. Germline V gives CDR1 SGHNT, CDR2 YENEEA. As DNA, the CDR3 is TGTGCCAGCAGCTCACACCTTACAGGGGGCGAAGAGCAGTTCTTC. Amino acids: CASSSHLTGGEEQFF.

CDR3 in DNA: TGTGCCAGCAGTTACAACAGTCAGCCGAACACTGAAGCTTTCTTT. Its translation is CASSYNSQPNTEAFF. V gene TRBV6-5 combines with J gene TRBJ1-1; D is uncertain. This CDR3 is built from 15 residues. Trimming left V 2 bases short and J 1 base short, with 11 bases between. CDR1 MNHEY and CDR2 SVGAGI come from the germline V gene.

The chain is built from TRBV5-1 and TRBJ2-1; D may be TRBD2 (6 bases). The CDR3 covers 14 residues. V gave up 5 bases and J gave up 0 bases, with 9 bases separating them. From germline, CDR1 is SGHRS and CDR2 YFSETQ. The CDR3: CASRFGSSYNEQFF. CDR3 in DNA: TGCGCCAGCAGGTTCGGGAGCTCCTACAATGAGCAGTTCTTC.